This TCR beta chain was captured in a study of shared clonotypes between healthy human individuals. Study at large: Each donor's CD4 naive and CD4 memory cells filled three plates apiece, CD8 naive two, and CD8 memory one. Study observations and caveats: Some naive CD4 clonotypes, about 5.5%, turned up in common across four donors.

About this clone: Its antigen is still unknown.

Clones were sequenced by immunoSEQ multiplex PCR, and TCRdb holds only the in-frame ones, with some missing. Of fewer than 3 million clones detected, around 92% appear once; the ten largest clones hold approximately 0.39%. CDR1 and CDR2 (germline): SGHRS, YFSETQ. Trimming removed 0 bases at V and 5 bases at J, with 3 bases between. The CDR3 runs 12 residues. The receptor's source is a man younger than 35 in good health. Some clones in this sample may be carry-over from other donors' samples. This sequence joins TRBV5-1 and TRBJ2-1; no reliable D call. Sequenced: naive CD4+ T cells from PBMCs. Documented subset: CD45RA+ positively selected. In DNA form, the CDR3 reads TGCGCCAGCAGCTTGGACGACAATGAGCAGTTCTTC. This sequence encodes CASSLDDNEQFF.